The clone carrying this T cell receptor (beta chain) was counted between two and nine times. This specimen belongs to a study of T cells in Graves' hyperthyroidism and ophthalmopathy. V dropped 6 bases and J dropped 4 bases, with 13 bases sitting between them. CDR1 is SQVTM and CDR2 is ANQGSEA in the germline V gene. This CDR3 comprises 14 residues. RNA transcripts were the template for amplifying TCR beta CDR3 regions. During a first-round RT-PCR of the TCR CDR3, the HTBI primer set was used. TCRdb re-called the multiplex PCR reads through MiXCR, storing one row per CDR3 protein. The sample shows 450,000 to 700,000 distinct CDR3 sequences, under 60% of them seen only once.

The TCR sequence derives from an adult woman with Graves' disease, either hyperthyroidism or ophthalmopathy (not recorded which). V and J are TRBV29-1 and TRBJ1-6, with D perhaps matching TRBD1 (5 bases). Sequencing input: peripheral blood or thyroid tissue (not recorded which). The CDR3 DNA sequence: TGCAGCGTGAGGGTGACAGCATATAATTCACCCCTCCACTTT. It encodes CSVRVTAYNSPLHF.